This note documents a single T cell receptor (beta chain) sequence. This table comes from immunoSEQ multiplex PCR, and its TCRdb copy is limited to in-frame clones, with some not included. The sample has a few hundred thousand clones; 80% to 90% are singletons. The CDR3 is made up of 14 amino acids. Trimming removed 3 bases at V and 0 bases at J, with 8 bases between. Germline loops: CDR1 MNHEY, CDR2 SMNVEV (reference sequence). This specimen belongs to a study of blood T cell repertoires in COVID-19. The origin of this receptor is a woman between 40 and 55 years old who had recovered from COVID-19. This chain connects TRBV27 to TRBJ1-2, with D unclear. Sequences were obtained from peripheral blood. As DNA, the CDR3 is TGTGCCAGCAGTTTCCAGGCTTCTAACTATGGCTACACCTTC. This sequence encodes CASSFQASNYGYTF.